The subject of this entry is one T cell receptor (beta chain). Original data processing: Reference gene primer amplification gave estimated nucleated cell counts. Measured with immunoSEQ multiplex PCR; TCRdb has only the in-frame clones, and not every one. That table furnishes V, J and clone size, whereas the DNA furnished D and trimming. The sample contains about 220,000 clones, 84% of which appear only once. This CDR3 contains 13 residues. Losses at the gene ends were 4 bases for V and 15 bases for J; bases not matched to a gene: 10. In germline, CDR1 is SGHVS, CDR2 FQNEAQ. The data derive from a study of blood T cell repertoires in COVID-19. Study details: Material from acute and convalescent COVID-19 was sourced from the United States, Italy and Spain. From T cells, B-cell-depleted T cells, or PBMCs came the material, which was cDNA or gDNA.

The sequence derives from a man aged 50-60 years with active or convalescent COVID-19. Sequenced sample: peripheral blood. This chain links TRBV7-8 with TRBJ2-3; 10 positions agree with TRBD2. The CDR3 spells CASSYRGGLAIYF. CDR3 nucleotides: TGTGCCAGCAGCTACAGGGGGGGACTAGCGATATATTTT.